The 15 T cell receptor beta chains reported below all come from one sample, sequenced in a study of cytomegalovirus exposure and HLA in healthy donors. PCR involved 60 Vbeta and 13 Jbeta primers. TCRdb's table, derived via immunoSEQ multiplex PCR, lists solely in-frame clones and lacks some. Among 250,000 to 350,000 clones, 80% to 90% were seen once, and the ten largest hold about 2.5%. The sample was PBMCs. The receptors were gathered from a woman aged 18-29 years in good health and CMV-seronegative.

This clone was detected a few times. The rearrangement joins TRBV6-6 to TRBJ2-7; D may be TRBD1 (5 bases). The V end was cut by 2 bases, the J end by 2 bases, with 10 bases between. The CDR3 sequence is 14 residues long. The germline V gene has CDR1 MNHNY and CDR2 SVGAGI (reference sequence). The chain's CDR3 is CASSYPDRAYEQYF. CDR3 nucleotides: TGTGCCAGCAGTTACCCCGACAGAGCCTACGAGCAGTACTTC.

The chain has TRBV29-1 and TRBJ2-3; D not resolved. Deletions cut 2 bases from V and 4 bases from J, with 7 bases between. The germline gives CDR1 SQVTM, CDR2 ANQGSEA. This CDR3 comprises 12 residues. CDR3 protein: CSVERSSDTQYF. CDR3 nucleotides: TGCAGCGTTGAACGTAGCTCAGATACGCAGTATTTT.

V and J are TRBV2 and TRBJ1-1; 9 bases fit TRBD1. From germline, CDR1 is SNHLY and CDR2 FYNNEI. The CDR3 length is 13 residues. J gave up 6 bases and V 4 bases, and 3 bases lay outside the gene matches. The chain's CDR3 is CASSAGTGPEAFF. CDR3 nucleotides: TGTGCCAGCAGTGCTGGGACAGGGCCTGAAGCTTTCTTT.

This clone was counted a single time. The chain recombines TRBV29-1 with TRBJ1-1, with TRBD1 matching over 8 bases. V shed 6 bases, J shed 3 bases, and the junction held 6 bases outside the gene matches. From germline, CDR1 is SQVTM and CDR2 ANQGSEA. The CDR3 covers 13 residues. CDR3: CSVTGEVDTEAFF. CDR3 DNA sequence: TGCAGCGTGACAGGGGAGGTAGACACTGAAGCTTTCTTT.

The V call is TRBV11-2, the J call TRBJ2-7, with 7 bases identical to TRBD2. The CDR3 contains 14 residues. From germline, CDR1 is SGHAT and CDR2 FQNNGV. With V trimmed by 8 bases and J by 7 bases, 14 bases remained unmatched. The CDR3 sequence is CASRAIQAGHEQYF. Written as DNA, the CDR3 is TGTGCCAGCCGCGCGATACAAGCGGGGCATGAGCAGTACTTC.

The chain combines TRBV7-3 with TRBJ2-6; no clear D gene. There are 17 residues in the CDR3. The germline V gene has CDR1 SGHTA and CDR2 FQGTGA. V was clipped by 2 bases and J by 2 bases, with 13 bases between them. The CDR3 region has the DNA TGTGCCAGCAGCTTATACGGTTCTTCTACTGGGGCCAACGTCCTGACTTTC. As protein: CASSLYGSSTGANVLTF. The full variable domain, rest sourced from reference TRBV7-3 and TRBJ2-6, is GAGVSQTPSNKVTEKGKYVELRCDPISGHTALYWYRQSLGQGPEFLIYFQGTGAADDSGLPNDRFFAVRPEGSVSTLKIQRTERGDSAVYLCASSLYGSSTGANVLTFGAGSRLTVL.

This chain joins TRBV5-1 and TRBJ1-1; D is uncertain. The CDR3 runs to 15 residues. Germline V lookup: CDR1 SGHRS, CDR2 YFSETQ. Between the trimmed V and J ends, which lost 2 bases and 1 base, there was a span of 12 bases. This CDR3 is CASSLGLRTNTEAFF. Written as DNA, the CDR3 is TGCGCCAGCAGCTTAGGACTACGGACGAACACTGAAGCTTTCTTT.

In regard to this clone: The germline gene is not matched at one end of the junction; a read error may be the cause. The J gene is TRBJ1-2, the V gene TRBV25-1, with 11 bases identical to TRBD1. This CDR3 has 16 residues. Germline V gives CDR1 MGHDK, CDR2 SYGVNS. Written as DNA, the CDR3 is TGTGCCGGCAGTGATGATAGGACAGGGGGCTACTATGGCTACACCTTC. Protein product: CAGSDDRTGGYYGYTF.

This clone has more than one count but fewer than ten. The rearrangement links TRBV29-1 to TRBJ1-1, with 8 bases that match TRBD1. Germline assignment: CDR1 SQVTM and CDR2 ANQGSEA. The CDR3 contains 12 residues. CDR3 amino acids: CIASGGSTEAFF. In nucleotides, the CDR3 is TGCATAGCCTCAGGGGGCTCAACTGAAGCTTTCTTT. Variable domain in full (rest from reference TRBV29-1 and TRBJ1-1): SAVISQKPSRDICQRGTSLTIQCQVDSQVTMMFWYRQQPGQSLTLIATANQGSEATYESGFVIDKFPISRPNLTFSTLTVSNMSPEDSSIYLCIASGGSTEAFFGQGTRLTVV.

The chain carries TRBV11-2 and TRBJ2-2, with D maybe TRBD2 (6 bases). V shed 2 bases and J shed 6 bases, with 19 bases lying between them. This CDR3 contains 17 residues. CDR1 is SGHAT, CDR2 FQNNGV, per germline. This CDR3 reads CASSLRWAGGGSGELFF. CDR3 coding DNA: TGTGCCAGCAGCTTACGTTGGGCCGGGGGAGGCTCCGGGGAGCTGTTTTTT.

The chain is built from TRBV9 and TRBJ1-2; 8 nucleotides match TRBD1. The V segment lost 0 bases and the J segment 6 bases; nucleotides outside the gene matches: 1. The V gene's germline CDR1 is SGDLS and CDR2 YYNGEE. This CDR3 comprises 13 residues. This chain's CDR3 is CASSVEDRDGYTF. DNA of the CDR3: TGTGCCAGCAGCGTAGAGGACAGGGATGGCTACACCTTC.

The chain recombines TRBV18 with TRBJ1-2; the match to TRBD1 covers 7 bases. The CDR3 sequence is 16 residues long. Trimming cost V 6 bases and J 5 bases; bases outside gene matches: 15. Per the germline V gene, CDR1 is KGHSH and CDR2 is LQKENI. The CDR3 is CASSVVSGGSEYGYTF. The DNA for the CDR3 is TGTGCCAGCTCGGTCGTGTCAGGGGGTTCCGAATATGGCTACACCTTC.

The chain employs TRBV2 and TRBJ2-5; maybe TRBD2 (6 bases). The J call may not be correct, given that the DNA end is closer to TRBJ2-7. This CDR3 is built from 15 residues. Germline loops: CDR1 SNHLY, CDR2 FYNNEI. The CDR3 coding sequence is TGTGCCAGCAGTAGGGACTTGCTGATCTCCTACGAGCAGTACTTC. Translation: CASSRDLLISYEQYF.

The chain carries TRBV30 and TRBJ2-6, with a possible D match to TRBD2 (6 bases). V dropped 4 bases and J dropped 1 base, with 11 bases sitting between them. Germline loops: CDR1 GTSNPN, CDR2 SVGIG (reference sequence). The CDR3 spans 15 residues. CDR3 protein: CAWTGEDSGANVLTF. The DNA for the CDR3 is TGTGCCTGGACCGGGGAGGATTCTGGGGCCAACGTCCTGACTTTC.

The J gene is TRBJ2-3, the V gene TRBV7-9; D is perhaps TRBD1 (6 bases). Trimming removed 10 bases at V and 0 bases at J, with 17 bases between. In germline, CDR1 is SEHNR, CDR2 FQNEAQ (reference sequence). The CDR3 totals 15 residues. Here the CDR3 reads CATARATGSTDTQYF. CDR3 nucleotides: TGTGCCACTGCCAGGGCAACAGGGAGCACAGATACGCAGTATTTT.